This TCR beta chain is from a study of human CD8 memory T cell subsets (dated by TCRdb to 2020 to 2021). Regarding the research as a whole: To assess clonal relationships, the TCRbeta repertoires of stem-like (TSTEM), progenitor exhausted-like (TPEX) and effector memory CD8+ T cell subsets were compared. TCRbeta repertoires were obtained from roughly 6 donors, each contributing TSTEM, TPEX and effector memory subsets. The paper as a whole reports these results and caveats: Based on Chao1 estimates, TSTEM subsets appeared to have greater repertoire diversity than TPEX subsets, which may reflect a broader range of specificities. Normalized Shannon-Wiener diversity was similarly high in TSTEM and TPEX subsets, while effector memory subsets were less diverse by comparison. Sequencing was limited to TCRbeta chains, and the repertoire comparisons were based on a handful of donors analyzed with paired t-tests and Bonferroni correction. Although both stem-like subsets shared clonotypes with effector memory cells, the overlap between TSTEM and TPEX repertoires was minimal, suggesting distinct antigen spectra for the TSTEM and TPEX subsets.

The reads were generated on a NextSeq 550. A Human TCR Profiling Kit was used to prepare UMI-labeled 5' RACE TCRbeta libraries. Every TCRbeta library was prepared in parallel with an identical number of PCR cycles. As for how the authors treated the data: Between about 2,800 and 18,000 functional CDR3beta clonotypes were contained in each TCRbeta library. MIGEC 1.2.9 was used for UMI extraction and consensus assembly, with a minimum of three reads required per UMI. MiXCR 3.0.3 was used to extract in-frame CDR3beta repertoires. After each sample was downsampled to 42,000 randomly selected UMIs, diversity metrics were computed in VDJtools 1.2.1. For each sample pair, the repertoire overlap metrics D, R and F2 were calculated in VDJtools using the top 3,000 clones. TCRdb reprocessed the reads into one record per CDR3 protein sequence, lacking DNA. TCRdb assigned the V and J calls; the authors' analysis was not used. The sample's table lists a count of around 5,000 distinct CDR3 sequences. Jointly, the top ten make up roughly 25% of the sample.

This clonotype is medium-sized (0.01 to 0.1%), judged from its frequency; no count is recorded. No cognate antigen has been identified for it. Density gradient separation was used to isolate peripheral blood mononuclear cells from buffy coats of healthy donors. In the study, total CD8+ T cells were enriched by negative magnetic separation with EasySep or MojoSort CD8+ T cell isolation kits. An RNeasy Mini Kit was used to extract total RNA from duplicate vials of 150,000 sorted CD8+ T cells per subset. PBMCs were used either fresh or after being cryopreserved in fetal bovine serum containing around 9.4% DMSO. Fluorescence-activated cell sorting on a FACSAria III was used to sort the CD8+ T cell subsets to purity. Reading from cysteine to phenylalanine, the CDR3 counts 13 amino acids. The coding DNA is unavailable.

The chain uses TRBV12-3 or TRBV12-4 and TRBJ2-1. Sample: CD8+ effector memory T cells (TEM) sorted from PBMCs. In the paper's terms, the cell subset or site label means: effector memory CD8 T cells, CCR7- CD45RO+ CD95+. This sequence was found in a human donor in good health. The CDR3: CARDFTKSNEQFF.